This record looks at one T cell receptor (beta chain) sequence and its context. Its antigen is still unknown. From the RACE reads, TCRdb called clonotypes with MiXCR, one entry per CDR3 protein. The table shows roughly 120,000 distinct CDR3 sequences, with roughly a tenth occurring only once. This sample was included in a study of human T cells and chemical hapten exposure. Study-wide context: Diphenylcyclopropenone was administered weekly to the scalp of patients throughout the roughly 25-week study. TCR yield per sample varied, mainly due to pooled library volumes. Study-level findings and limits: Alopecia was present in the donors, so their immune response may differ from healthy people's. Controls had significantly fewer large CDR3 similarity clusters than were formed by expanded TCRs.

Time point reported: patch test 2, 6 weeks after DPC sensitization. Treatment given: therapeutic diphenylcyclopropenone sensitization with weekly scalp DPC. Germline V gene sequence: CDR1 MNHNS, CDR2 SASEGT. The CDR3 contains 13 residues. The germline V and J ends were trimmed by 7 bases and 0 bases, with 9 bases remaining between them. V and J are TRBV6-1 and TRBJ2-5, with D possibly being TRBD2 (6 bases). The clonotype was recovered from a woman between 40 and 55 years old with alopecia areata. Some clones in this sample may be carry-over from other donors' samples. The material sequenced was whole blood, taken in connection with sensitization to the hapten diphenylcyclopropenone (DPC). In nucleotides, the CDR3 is TGTGCCAGCACACCGGGGGACCAAGAGACCCAGTACTTC. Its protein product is CASTPGDQETQYF.